The 26 T cell receptor beta chains presented below share a single source sample, sequenced in a study of blood T cell repertoires in COVID-19. The protocol was immunoSEQ multiplex PCR, while the TCRdb copy is restricted to in-frame clones and leaves out a portion. The sample lists about 51,000 clones; less than 85% were seen once. Sequencing was carried out using peripheral blood. All receptors derive from a man aged 50-59 years with acute or convalescent COVID-19.

This sequence joins TRBV20-1 and TRBJ2-2; 7 bases match TRBD2. V shed 3 bases and J 13 bases; nucleotides not matched to a gene: 5. The CDR3 spans 11 residues. Germline V lookup: CDR1 DFQATT, CDR2 SNEGSKA (reference sequence). Here the CDR3 DNA reads TGCAGTGCTAGGGGGGGGAAGGTGCTGTTTTTT. This codes for CSARGGKVLFF.

The chain combines TRBV9 with TRBJ2-7; 10 bases are a match to TRBD2. CDR3 length: 14 residues. Trimming cost V 4 bases and J 5 bases; bases outside gene matches: 6. Germline CDR1 and CDR2: SGDLS and YYNGEE. CDR3 residues: CASSSSGSLDEQYF. CDR3 nucleotides: TGTGCCAGCAGCTCTAGCGGGAGCCTGGACGAGCAGTACTTC.

As for this clone: A read error may explain this, as a much larger clone is one base away. V gene TRBV28 combines with J gene TRBJ1-2, with D possibly TRBD1 on 5 matching bases. This CDR3 contains 14 residues. CDR1 is MDHEN and CDR2 is SYDVKM in the germline V gene. CDR3 DNA: TGTGCCAACAGTTTACCCGACAGTTTGGGAGGCTACACCTTC. The encoded protein is CANSLPDSLGGYTF.

The V gene is TRBV18, the J gene TRBJ2-3, with a weak D call TRBD1 (5 bases). V shed 5 bases and J shed 0 bases, with 12 bases lying between them. Looked up from germline, CDR1 is KGHSH and CDR2 is LQKENI. This CDR3 contains 15 residues. CDR3 bases: TGTGCCAGCTCAGCGCTGACAGAAAGCACAGATACGCAGTATTTT. As protein: CASSALTESTDTQYF.

This clone was detected only a few times. The rearrangement uses TRBV2 and TRBJ1-3; D not certain. V dropped 3 bases and J dropped 5 bases, with 8 bases sitting between them. There are 13 residues in the CDR3. Looked up from germline, CDR1 is SNHLY and CDR2 is FYNNEI. DNA of the CDR3: TGTGCCAGCAGTGACAGGCTTCGAAACACCATATATTTT. Its translation is CASSDRLRNTIYF. Looking up the rest from reference TRBV2 and TRBJ1-3 gives the full variable domain: EPEVTQTPSHQVTQMGQEVILRCVPISNHLYFYWYRQILGQKVEFLVSFYNNEISEKSEIFDDQFSVERPDGSNFTLKIRSTKLEDSAMYFCASSDRLRNTIYFGEGSWLTVV.

The chain is built from TRBV28 and TRBJ2-1, with D maybe TRBD2 (6 bases). CDR1 and CDR2 (germline): MDHEN, SYDVKM. Trimming shortened V by 5 bases and J by 5 bases, and 13 bases separated the two germline ends. The CDR3 runs 14 residues. CDR3: CASSKRAGHNEQFF. CDR3 nucleotides: TGTGCCAGCAGTAAGAGGGCGGGGCACAATGAGCAGTTCTTC.

V usage is TRBV5-1 and J usage is TRBJ1-4; no reliable D call. CDR1 and CDR2 from the germline V gene are SGHRS and YFSETQ. The length of the CDR3 is 16 residues. Trimming took off 0 bases at V and 0 bases at J, with 9 bases between the two ends. The CDR3 coding sequence is TGCGCCAGCAGCTTGGCGGTTGGTGCAACTAATGAAAAACTGTTTTTT. This gives the protein CASSLAVGATNEKLFF.

The gene calls are TRBV18 and TRBJ2-3, with TRBD1 identical over 9 bases. This CDR3 has 14 amino acids. Germline loops: CDR1 KGHSH, CDR2 LQKENI. The junction had 5 bases not matched to a gene; V was cut back by 5 bases and J by 5 bases. The CDR3 region has the DNA TGTGCCAGCTCAAGGACAGGGGATTTAGATACGCAGTATTTT. Protein sequence: CASSRTGDLDTQYF.

The chain joins TRBV10-3 to TRBJ2-2, with 8 bases lining up with TRBD2. The CDR3 is made up of 15 amino acids. The V segment lost 6 bases and the J segment 5 bases; nucleotides outside the gene matches: 8. Germline CDR1 and CDR2: ENHRY and SYGVKD. CDR3 amino acids: CAIRPGLGETGELFF. The CDR3, as DNA: TGTGCCATCAGGCCGGGACTAGGGGAAACCGGGGAGCTGTTTTTT.

The gene calls are TRBV2 and TRBJ2-3, with TRBD2 matching over 8 bases. The CDR3 has 14 residues. Trimming took 6 bases from V and 1 from J; bases not matched to a gene: 3. Germline-derived CDR1 and CDR2 are SNHLY and FYNNEI. For the CDR3, the DNA is TGTGCCAGCAGCACACTAGCGGGCACAGATACGCAGTATTTT. Its translation is CASSTLAGTDTQYF.

J is TRBJ2-7 and V is TRBV19; tentatively, D is TRBD2 (5 bases). The ends were cut back, 1 base at V and 7 bases at J, with 8 bases in the middle. This CDR3 contains 12 residues. Germline values: CDR1 LNHDA, CDR2 SQIVND (reference sequence). The CDR3 region is CASSIGGREQYF. Here the CDR3 DNA reads TGTGCCAGTAGTATAGGAGGGCGGGAGCAGTACTTC.

This chain joins TRBV7-2 and TRBJ1-2; TRBD1 matches 10 bases. CDR3 length equals 15 residues. V shed 3 bases, J shed 5 bases, and the junction held 6 bases outside the gene matches. Germline CDR1 reads SGHTA; CDR2 reads FQGNSA. The CDR3 DNA is TGTGCCAGCAGCTTGGGGACAGGGGACGGGTATGGCTACACCTTC. Amino acids: CASSLGTGDGYGYTF.

The genes are TRBV3-1 (or the pseudogene TRBV3-2) and TRBJ2-5; 8 nucleotides align to TRBD2. Germline V gene data show CDR1 as LGHDT and CDR2 as YNNKEL (reference sequence). With V trimmed by 2 bases and J by 2 bases, 4 bases remained unmatched. The CDR3 length is 15 residues. CDR3 residues: CASSQMPGGQETQYF. DNA for the CDR3: TGTGCCAGCAGCCAAATGCCGGGGGGGCAAGAGACCCAGTACTTC.

This rearrangement joins TRBV19 to TRBJ2-3; D is ambiguous. Trimming left V 1 base short and J 1 base short, with 9 bases between. The CDR3 consists of 15 residues. Germline loops: CDR1 LNHDA, CDR2 SQIVND (reference sequence). CDR3 nucleotide sequence: TGTGCCAGTAGTATAGGTCCCTCGGGCACAGATACGCAGTATTTT. It translates to CASSIGPSGTDTQYF. Combining the CDR3 with reference TRBV19 and TRBJ2-3 gives the whole variable domain DGGITQSPKYLFRKEGQNVTLSCEQNLNHDAMYWYRQDPGQGLRLIYYSQIVNDFQKGDIAEGYSVSREKKESFPLTVTSAQKNPTAFYLCASSIGPSGTDTQYFGPGTRLTVL.

V is TRBV27 and J is TRBJ2-7; a possible D gene is TRBD1 (5 bases). CDR3 length equals 12 residues. Per the germline V gene, CDR1 is MNHEY and CDR2 is SMNVEV (reference sequence). V was shortened by 2 bases and J by 7 bases, with 9 bases between the two germline ends. The CDR3 sequence: CASSLKGYEQYF. CDR3 DNA sequence: TGTGCCAGCAGTTTAAAGGGGTATGAGCAGTACTTC.

The chain links TRBV29-1 to TRBJ2-1, with 15 nucleotides matching TRBD2. Germline V lookup: CDR1 SQVTM, CDR2 ANQGSEA. The CDR3 has 15 amino acids. The V gene end was trimmed by 6 bases and the J gene end by 4 bases; junction bases not matched to a gene: 4. The CDR3 protein is CSVGTSGRRYNEQFF. CDR3 nucleotide sequence: TGCAGCGTGGGGACTAGCGGGAGGCGATACAATGAGCAGTTCTTC.

This clone was seen once. The rearrangement links TRBV4-1 to TRBJ1-5; D might be TRBD1 (6 bases). V was shortened by 0 bases and J by 3 bases, with 9 bases between the two germline ends. Germline V gene data show CDR1 as MGHRA and CDR2 as YSYEKL. This CDR3 comprises 15 residues. The CDR3 DNA reads as TGCGCCAGCAGCCAAGAAAGACAGGACAATCAGCCCCAGCATTTT. This codes for CASSQERQDNQPQHF.

The chain links TRBV19 to TRBJ1-2, with 8 bases identical to TRBD1. CDR1 LNHDA and CDR2 SQIVND come from the germline V gene (reference sequence). This CDR3 comprises 15 residues. V shed 7 bases and J 6 bases; nucleotides not matched to a gene: 13. The CDR3 sequence is CASNPRQGNYHGYTF. In DNA form, the CDR3 reads TGTGCCAGTAACCCACGACAGGGGAATTATCATGGCTACACCTTC. The full variable domain, rest sourced from reference TRBV19 and TRBJ1-2, is DGGITQSPKYLFRKEGQNVTLSCEQNLNHDAMYWYRQDPGQGLRLIYYSQIVNDFQKGDIAEGYSVSREKKESFPLTVTSAQKNPTAFYLCASNPRQGNYHGYTFGSGTRLTVV.

The CDR3 protein is CASSEVSGAGANVLTF. CDR3 sequence (DNA): TGTGCCAGCAGTGAAGTAAGCGGGGCTGGGGCCAACGTCCTGACTTTC. The V call is TRBV6-1, the J call TRBJ2-6; 7 nucleotides match TRBD2. The CDR3 spans 16 residues. Germline values: CDR1 MNHNS, CDR2 SASEGT. V shed 1 base, J shed 2 bases, and the junction held 2 bases outside the gene matches.

A note on this clone: Relative to the germline gene, one junction end is altered; a read error may explain this. This chain joins TRBV13 and TRBJ2-2, with 11 bases fitting TRBD2. From germline, CDR1 is PRHDT and CDR2 FYEKMQ (reference sequence). The CDR3 has 16 amino acids. The CDR3 coding sequence is TGTGCCAGCAGCCTAGGACTAGCGGGTTACACCGGGGAGCTGTTTTTT. This gives the protein CASSLGLAGYTGELFF. Filled out from reference TRBV13 and TRBJ2-2, the complete variable domain reads AAGVIQSPRHLIKEKRETATLKCYPIPRHDTVYWYQQGPGQDPQFLISFYEKMQSDKGSIPDRFSAQQFSDYHSELNMSSLELGDSALYFCASSLGLAGYTGELFFGEGSRLTVL.

V gene TRBV9 combines with J gene TRBJ2-1, with D perhaps TRBD2 (5 bases). V was clipped by 0 bases and J by 1 base, with 17 bases between them. The germline V gene has CDR1 SGDLS and CDR2 YYNGEE. The CDR3 has 18 residues. The CDR3 here is CASSVVSSGSRSYNEQFF. The CDR3 bases are TGTGCCAGCAGCGTAGTTAGTAGTGGGAGTAGGTCCTACAATGAGCAGTTCTTC.

The chain uses TRBV7-9 and TRBJ2-7; 9 bases line up with TRBD2. Germline lookup yields CDR1 SEHNR and CDR2 FQNEAQ (reference sequence). After removal of 5 bases from V and 6 bases from J, the junction contained 8 bases not matched to a gene. The CDR3 has 14 residues. CDR3 in DNA: TGTGCCAGCAGCCCCCTTTTAGCGGGAGCCGAGCAGTACTTC. Its translation: CASSPLLAGAEQYF.

The gene calls are TRBV2 and TRBJ1-4; D is possibly TRBD1 (6 bases). The CDR3 consists of 14 residues. V lost 4 bases to trimming and J lost 8 bases, with 14 bases between them. Germline loops: CDR1 SNHLY, CDR2 FYNNEI. CDR3 in amino acids: CASSVQGVGEKLFF. Here the CDR3 DNA reads TGTGCCAGCAGTGTACAGGGAGTTGGGGAAAAACTGTTTTTT.

CDR3: CASSAHRGLGTGELFF. CDR3 coding DNA: TGTGCCAGCAGTGCCCATAGAGGACTAGGAACCGGGGAGCTGTTTTTT. The genes are TRBV25-1 and TRBJ2-2, with 7 bases aligning to TRBD2. Trimming took 4 bases from V and 5 from J; bases not matched to a gene: 10. The CDR3 spans 16 residues. Germline lookup yields CDR1 MGHDK and CDR2 SYGVNS.

This chain joins TRBV4-1 and TRBJ1-1, with D perhaps TRBD1 (5 bases). From germline, CDR1 is MGHRA and CDR2 YSYEKL. This CDR3 has 13 amino acids. Trimming took off 8 bases at V and 4 bases at J, with 14 bases between the two ends. CDR3 DNA: TGCGCCAGCTCTCCCGGGGGGAGCACTGAAGCTTTCTTT. Its translation is CASSPGGSTEAFF.

The gene calls are TRBV21-1 and TRBJ2-1; the table's D call TRBD2 went unverified against the DNA. TRBV21-1 is flagged as a pseudogene. The CDR3 contains 14 residues. CDR3 sequence reads: CASSPRRRGWEQFF. Written as DNA, the CDR3 is TGTGCCAGCAGCCCCCGACGGAGAGGCTGGGAGCAGTTCTTC.